Shown below are 11 T cell receptor beta chains from a single sample sequenced in a study of shared clonotypes between healthy human individuals. Assay: immunoSEQ multiplex PCR; the TCRdb copy retains only in-frame clones and omits some. Of 2 million to 2.5 million clones detected, around 95% appear once; the ten largest clones hold approximately 0.13%. Sequencing was done on a sample of naive CD4+ T cells sorted from blood. Specified subset: CD45RA+ positively selected. The receptors originated from a man aged 18 to 35 in good health.

The J gene is TRBJ2-7, the V gene TRBV28; 7 bases line up with TRBD1. The germline gives CDR1 MDHEN, CDR2 SYDVKM. Germline trimming cut 6 bases from V and 5 bases from J; bases unmatched to any gene: 13. This CDR3 is 15 amino acids long. The CDR3 is CASRTSLWDSDEQYF. CDR3 sequence (DNA): TGTGCCAGCAGAACTTCCCTTTGGGACAGCGACGAGCAGTACTTC.

The J gene is TRBJ1-3, the V gene TRBV25-1; 7 bases match TRBD1. The junction had 7 bases not matched to a gene; V was cut back by 4 bases and J by 4 bases. The CDR3 is 15 amino acids. Germline V lookup: CDR1 MGHDK, CDR2 SYGVNS. The CDR3 nucleotides read TGTGCCAGCAGTGCCAGGGGGATTAGAGGAAACACCATATATTTT. Translation: CASSARGIRGNTIYF.

Note on this clone: This sample includes further DNA sequences coding for the same CDR3. This rearrangement joins TRBV11-2 to TRBJ2-3; D is undetermined. This CDR3 has 13 amino acids. Germline assignment: CDR1 SGHAT and CDR2 FQNNGV. V was pared by 3 bases and J by 2 bases, with 6 bases between. The CDR3 is CASSFSYTDTQYF. The CDR3, as DNA: TGTGCCAGCAGCTTTTCATACACAGATACGCAGTATTTT.

The CDR3 DNA reads as TGCGCCAGCAGAGAGGGTGGGACAGGGGACTACGAGCAGTACTTC. It specifies CASREGGTGDYEQYF. J is TRBJ2-7 and V is TRBV5-1, with 10 nucleotides matching TRBD1. Germline lookup yields CDR1 SGHRS and CDR2 YFSETQ. The CDR3 runs to 15 residues. Trimming at V came to 5 bases and at J to 3 bases, leaving 8 bases not matched to a gene.

The chain links TRBV5-1 to TRBJ1-4; no firm D call. The V gene lost 4 bases and the J gene lost 7 bases, with 14 bases spanning the gap. CDR3 length equals 14 residues. Germline V gives CDR1 SGHRS, CDR2 YFSETQ. The CDR3 loop is CASSRTETREKLFF. CDR3 coding DNA: TGCGCCAGCAGCCGGACCGAGACCCGTGAAAAACTGTTTTTT.

The chain employs TRBV27 and TRBJ1-4; D possibly corresponds to TRBD1 (5 bases). The CDR3 is 15 amino acids. V dropped 4 bases and J dropped 5 bases, with 14 bases sitting between them. Germline CDR1 MNHEY, CDR2 SMNVEV (reference sequence). CDR3 amino acids: CASSSRRGLNEKLFF. In nucleotides, the CDR3 is TGTGCCAGCAGTTCCCGCCGGGGGTTAAATGAAAAACTGTTTTTT.

Notes on this clone: Additional DNA sequences in this sample encode the identical CDR3. The chain links TRBV29-1 to TRBJ2-2; TRBD2 matches at 7 bases. V trimming: 7 bases; J trimming: 6 bases; junction bases outside the gene matches: 2. CDR3 length: 11 residues. CDR1 is SQVTM, CDR2 ANQGSEA, per germline. The CDR3 DNA is TGCAGCGGGGGAGGGTCCGGGGAGCTGTTTTTT. Translation gives CSGGGSGELFF.

This chain uses TRBV10-3 with TRBJ2-3, with D perhaps matching TRBD2 (5 bases). Germline values: CDR1 ENHRY, CDR2 SYGVKD. Trimming removed 6 bases at V and 0 bases at J, with 13 bases between. CDR3 length: 15 residues. CDR3 residues: CAISPNGVSTDTQYF. The CDR3 bases are TGTGCCATCAGCCCCAACGGGGTTAGCACAGATACGCAGTATTTT.

The CDR3, as DNA: TGTGCCAGCAGTGATCTGGTGGTAGGGGAGCAGTACTTC. This codes for CASSDLVVGEQYF. The chain links TRBV25-1 to TRBJ2-7; no firm D call. Trimming pared 3 bases from V and 7 bases from J, leaving 13 bases between. The CDR3 extends over 13 amino acids. From germline, CDR1 is MGHDK and CDR2 SYGVNS.

The chain combines TRBV7-3 with TRBJ2-1; the D call may be TRBD1 or TRBD2 (5 bases each). Germline CDR1 SGHTA, CDR2 FQGTGA. Trimming took off 5 bases at V and 0 bases at J, with 14 bases between the two ends. The CDR3 covers 16 residues. The CDR3 DNA follows: TGTGCCAGCAGCGGGGCCCCGGGATTCTCCTACAATGAGCAGTTCTTC. It yields the protein CASSGAPGFSYNEQFF.

This chain uses TRBV5-4 with TRBJ2-7; tentatively, D is TRBD1 or TRBD2 (5 bases each). This CDR3 contains 16 residues. Germline CDR1 reads SGHNT; CDR2 reads YYREEE (reference sequence). Trimming took off 1 base at V and 3 bases at J, with 17 bases between the two ends. CDR3 DNA: TGTGCCAGCAGCTTGATGGGGGAGAGTAGGAACTACGAGCAGTACTTC. Its protein is CASSLMGESRNYEQYF.